The 6 T cell receptor beta chains in this list originate from one sample, sequenced in a study of blood T cell repertoires in COVID-19. Some clones are missing from TCRdb's copy, which holds only in-frame ones; the method was immunoSEQ multiplex PCR. The sample carries about 97,000 clones, approximately 81% recorded once. What was sequenced was peripheral blood. The receptors here all came from a woman aged 70-85 years with active or convalescent COVID-19.

The chain combines TRBV7-9 with TRBJ2-3; 8 bases are a match to TRBD1. Germline values: CDR1 SEHNR, CDR2 FQNEAQ (reference sequence). Losses at the gene ends were 3 bases for V and 2 bases for J; bases not matched to a gene: 4. This CDR3 is built from 15 residues. CDR3 amino acids: CASSFGQGPTDTQYF. Written as DNA, the CDR3 is TGTGCCAGCAGCTTCGGACAGGGACCCACAGATACGCAGTATTTT.

The V call is TRBV4-2, the J call TRBJ1-3; 7 bases map to TRBD1. Germline CDR1 is LGHNA and CDR2 is YNFKEQ. The CDR3 is made up of 15 amino acids. With 3 bases clipped from V and 2 bases from J, the junction kept 4 bases outside the gene matches. The CDR3 is CASSQQTGTGNTIYF. The CDR3 coding sequence is TGTGCCAGCAGCCAGCAGACAGGGACTGGAAACACCATATATTTT.

Only one count was recorded for this clone. The genes are TRBV6-5 and TRBJ2-7; D is perhaps TRBD1 (5 bases). Germline lookup yields CDR1 MNHEY and CDR2 SVGAGI. V shed 6 bases and J shed 5 bases, with 14 bases lying between them. The CDR3 loop spans 13 amino acids. The CDR3 bases are TGTGCCAGCAGGGACACCCTGGCGGACGAGCAGTACTTC. It translates to CASRDTLADEQYF.

The CDR3 sequence: CASSNRQVRGSLHF. CDR3 coding DNA: TGTGCCAGCAGCAACAGACAGGTCAGGGGATCCCTCCACTTT. The chain combines TRBV5-6 with TRBJ1-6; D might be TRBD1 (6 bases). The V and J ends lost 4 bases and 14 bases respectively, with 19 bases between them. The germline CDR1 and CDR2 sequences are SGHDT and YYEEEE. CDR3 size: 14 residues.

This chain joins TRBV14 and TRBJ1-5; tentative D call: TRBD1 (5 bases). Per the germline V gene, CDR1 is SGHDN and CDR2 is FVKESK. The CDR3 consists of 13 residues. V dropped 4 bases and J dropped 6 bases, with 10 bases sitting between them. CDR3 coding DNA: TGTGCCAGCAGCCGGGGGGATGGTCAGCCCCAGCATTTT. Protein: CASSRGDGQPQHF.

The chain uses TRBV5-1 and TRBJ2-1; TRBD2 is a possible D gene (6 bases). Trimming removed 2 bases at V and 1 base at J, with 13 bases between. The CDR3 spans 16 residues. Germline values: CDR1 SGHRS, CDR2 YFSETQ. For the CDR3, the DNA is TGCGCCAGCAGCTTCAAAACGGGAGAATCCTACAATGAGCAGTTCTTC. Encoded protein: CASSFKTGESYNEQFF. The full variable domain, in which reference TRBV5-1 and TRBJ2-1 provide the parts outside the CDR3, is KAGVTQTPRYLIKTRGQQVTLSCSPISGHRSVSWYQQTPGQGLQFLFEYFSETQRNKGNFPGRFSGRQFSNSRSEMNVSTLELGDSALYLCASSFKTGESYNEQFFGPGTRLTVL.